One sample yielded the 32 T cell receptor beta chains listed below, sequenced in a study of T-cell reconstitution after alpha-beta-depleted transplantation in children. Unique molecular identifiers were incorporated during preparation of the TCRbeta library. TCRdb redid the calling of the PCR reads with MiXCR, one entry per CDR3 protein. This sample yields over 450,000 distinct CDR3 sequences, of which roughly 10% are seen a single time; 2% to 2.5% belongs to the top ten. The starting material was PBMCs, obtained before TCRalphabeta/CD19-depleted stem cell transplant. The receptor source for this set is a child younger than 10 with inherited bone marrow failure, due to receive a stem cell transplant.

The chain has TRBV10-2 and TRBJ2-1; a possible D gene is TRBD2 (6 bases). Trimming stripped 5 bases from V and 2 bases from J, with 10 bases between. There are 14 residues in the CDR3. Germline-derived CDR1 and CDR2 are WSHSY and SAAADI. Written as DNA, the CDR3 is TGCGCCAGCAGTACCGGGACTGCCTACAATGAGCAGTTCTTC. It translates to CASSTGTAYNEQFF.

This clonotype appeared many times. This chain links TRBV29-1 with TRBJ2-1; TRBD2 matches at 16 bases. Germline lookup yields CDR1 SQVTM and CDR2 ANQGSEA. This CDR3 has 17 residues. V trimming: 6 bases; J trimming: 1 base; junction bases outside the gene matches: 6. CDR3 nucleotides: TGCAGCGTGGGGGGACTAGCGGGAGGGCCGTCCTACAATGAGCAGTTCTTC. It specifies CSVGGLAGGPSYNEQFF.

There are many counts of this clonotype. The chain has TRBV27 and TRBJ2-3; D is uncertain. Germline V gene lookup returns CDR1 MNHEY and CDR2 SMNVEV (reference sequence). Trimming shortened V by 6 bases and J by 0 bases, and 13 bases separated the two germline ends. The CDR3 length is 15 residues. The DNA for the CDR3 is TGTGCCAGCAGCCGGTACGAGACTAGCACAGATACGCAGTATTTT. Amino acids: CASSRYETSTDTQYF.

Ten or more counts support this clonotype. The chain carries TRBV27 and TRBJ2-7; no clear D. The CDR3 has 16 amino acids. Germline CDR1 MNHEY, CDR2 SMNVEV (reference sequence). The V end lost 0 bases, the J end lost 0 bases, and 12 bases lay between the germline ends. CDR3 sequence: CASSLSMGVSSYEQYF. The CDR3 region has the DNA TGTGCCAGCAGTTTATCGATGGGCGTTTCCTCCTACGAGCAGTACTTC.

This clonotype has a count of ten or more. V is TRBV5-1 and J is TRBJ2-2, with 10 bases aligning to TRBD2. The CDR3 consists of 16 residues. Germline trimming cut 0 bases from V and 7 bases from J; bases unmatched to any gene: 6. Looked up from germline, CDR1 is SGHRS and CDR2 is YFSETQ. CDR3 sequence reads: CASSLALAGERGELFF. In DNA form, the CDR3 reads TGCGCCAGCAGCTTGGCCCTAGCGGGAGAGCGCGGGGAGCTGTTTTTT.

This clonotype was picked up a small number of times. This chain links TRBV20-1 with TRBJ2-3; D might be TRBD2 (6 bases). The CDR3 is made up of 15 amino acids. The germline V gene encodes CDR1 DFQATT and CDR2 SNEGSKA (reference sequence). The ends were cut back, 3 bases at V and 7 bases at J, with 20 bases in the middle. CDR3 loop: CSARGRARGWNTQYF. The DNA for the CDR3 is TGCAGTGCTAGGGGACGGGCTCGGGGGTGGAATACGCAGTATTTT.

This rearrangement joins TRBV7-6 to TRBJ2-1; 9 bases are shared with TRBD2. Germline CDR1 is SGHVS and CDR2 is FNYEAQ. This CDR3 comprises 20 residues. V lost 1 base and J lost 0; bases outside the gene matches: 13. The CDR3 here is CASSLEPAVTSGLSYNEQFF. The CDR3 bases are TGTGCCAGCAGCTTAGAGCCCGCGGTGACTAGCGGCCTCTCCTACAATGAGCAGTTCTTC.

Many counts were recorded for this clonotype. The chain is built from TRBV11-2 and TRBJ2-7; possible D gene TRBD2, 7 bases. CDR1 is SGHAT and CDR2 is FQNNGV in the germline V gene. Trimming shortened V by 0 bases and J by 6 bases, and 21 bases separated the two germline ends. CDR3 length equals 17 residues. The CDR3 loop reads CASSLDGGRWIVSEQYF. The CDR3 bases are TGTGCCAGCAGCTTAGACGGGGGGCGCTGGATCGTTTCCGAGCAGTACTTC.

This clonotype occurred many times. The chain couples TRBV7-2 to TRBJ1-5; D may be TRBD1 (5 bases). The V gene lost 5 bases and the J gene lost 9 bases, with 20 bases spanning the gap. This CDR3 region has 15 residues. The germline V gene encodes CDR1 SGHTA and CDR2 FQGNSA. CDR3 in DNA: TGTGCCAGCAGCCTACTTGAGGGGAGGTTATGGCCCCAGCATTTT. This translates into CASSLLEGRLWPQHF.

This clonotype has only a few counts. V usage is TRBV5-1 and J usage is TRBJ2-7, with D perhaps TRBD2 (6 bases). V lost 0 bases and J 6 bases, leaving 16 bases between the germline ends. Germline values: CDR1 SGHRS, CDR2 YFSETQ. CDR3 length: 15 residues. The CDR3 loop reads CASSLGARQGGEQYF. The CDR3 DNA sequence: TGCGCCAGCAGCTTGGGGGCGCGGCAGGGAGGCGAGCAGTACTTC.

This clonotype was seen ten or more times. The CDR3 is CASSFLDRAEQYF. In nucleotides, the CDR3 is TGCGCCAGCAGCTTTCTCGACAGGGCCGAGCAGTACTTC. This chain links TRBV4-3 with TRBJ2-7, with 7 bases lining up with TRBD1. V lost 5 bases, J lost 6 bases, and 7 bases stayed unmatched. The CDR3 runs 13 residues. The germline V gene encodes CDR1 LGHNA and CDR2 YSLEER.

This clonotype was counted at least ten times. The chain joins TRBV7-9 to TRBJ1-2, with unresolved D. This CDR3 contains 14 residues. V was cut by 4 bases and J by 1 base, with 10 bases left in between. Germline CDR1 SEHNR, CDR2 FQNEAQ (reference sequence). This CDR3 reads CASSSQTDNYGYTF. CDR3 coding DNA: TGTGCCAGCAGCTCCCAGACGGATAACTATGGCTACACCTTC. Together with reference TRBV7-9 and TRBJ1-2, the CDR3 gives the full variable domain: DTGVSQNPRHKITKRGQNVTFRCDPISEHNRLYWYRQTLGQGPEFLTYFQNEAQLEKSRLLSDRFSAERPKGSFSTLEIQRTEQGDSAMYLCASSSQTDNYGYTFGSGTRLTVV.

The V and J genes are TRBV12-3 or TRBV12-4 and TRBJ2-1; tentatively, D is TRBD2 (5 bases). CDR3 size: 14 residues. The V end lost 2 bases, the J end lost 4 bases, and 9 bases lay between the germline ends. The CDR3 DNA sequence: TGTGCCAGCAGTTTACAACGGACTTACAATGAGCAGTTCTTC. This translates into CASSLQRTYNEQFF.

This clonotype was seen repeatedly, ten times or more. The V and J genes are TRBV25-1 and TRBJ2-1; D perhaps matches TRBD1 (5 bases). Germline CDR1 reads MGHDK; CDR2 reads SYGVNS. Trimming pared 1 base from V and 4 bases from J, leaving 8 bases between. This CDR3 contains 14 residues. The CDR3 region is CASSELGEYNEQFF. The DNA for the CDR3 is TGTGCCAGCAGTGAATTAGGGGAATACAATGAGCAGTTCTTC.

This clonotype was counted at least ten times. The chain joins TRBV6-5 to TRBJ1-2; D is undetermined. Germline lookup yields CDR1 MNHEY and CDR2 SVGAGI. Trimming cost V 4 bases and J 10 bases, with 13 bases left between them. The CDR3 totals 12 residues. The DNA of the CDR3 is TGTGCCAGCAGTTCCTGGGAGTTAGACTACACCTTC. Its translation: CASSSWELDYTF.

In this sample, this clonotype turned up many times. The chain links TRBV7-8 to TRBJ1-1; D is undetermined. Per the germline V gene, CDR1 is SGHVS and CDR2 is FQNEAQ. The CDR3 is 16 residues long. V lost 3 bases and J 3 bases, leaving 17 bases between the germline ends. DNA for the CDR3: TGTGCCAGCAGCTTGCTACTGGGCGAAAAACACACTGAAGCTTTCTTT. Translation: CASSLLLGEKHTEAFF.

Comments on this clonotype: A read error may explain this, as a much larger clone is one base away. V and J are TRBV19 and TRBJ2-7, with D hard to call. V dropped 3 bases and J dropped 7 bases, with 13 bases sitting between them. Germline V lookup: CDR1 LNHDA, CDR2 SQIVND (reference sequence). The CDR3 is made up of 13 amino acids. The CDR3 loop reads CASSIRHPSEQYF. CDR3 coding DNA: TGTGCCAGTAGTATTCGGCACCCAAGTGAGCAGTACTTC. The whole variable domain, filled in from reference TRBV19 and TRBJ2-7, reads DGGITQSPKYLFRKEGQNVTLSCEQNLNHDAMYWYRQDPGQGLRLIYYSQIVNDFQKGDIAEGYSVSREKKESFPLTVTSAQKNPTAFYLCASSIRHPSEQYFGPGTRLTVT.

This clonotype has ten or more counts. This chain links TRBV5-4 with TRBJ2-3; TRBD2 might be the D (6 bases). The CDR3 runs to 15 residues. Germline-derived CDR1 and CDR2 are SGHNT and YYREEE (reference sequence). Between the trimmed V and J ends, which lost 0 bases and 4 bases, there was a span of 12 bases. CDR3 nucleotides: TGTGCCAGCAGCTTGGGAACGGGAGCGGCAGATACGCAGTATTTT. Translation gives CASSLGTGAADTQYF.

This clonotype was detected ten times or more. This chain uses TRBV4-3 with TRBJ2-7; 7 bases are shared with TRBD2. Germline CDR1 LGHNA, CDR2 YSLEER. V trimming: 0 bases; J trimming: 6 bases; junction bases outside the gene matches: 17. CDR3 size: 18 residues. The CDR3, as DNA: TGCGCCAGCAGCCAAGAGTTCTATTTGAGCGGGGCTGGAGTCGAGCAGTACTTC. Its protein product is CASSQEFYLSGAGVEQYF.

This clonotype was recorded many times. CDR3 nucleotides: TGTGCCAGCAGCCAAGATAGGAGCGGGAGGGTTCGGGAGCAGTTCTTC. Encoded protein: CASSQDRSGRVREQFF. The chain carries TRBV4-2 and TRBJ2-1, with TRBD2 matching 10 bases. V lost 0 bases to trimming and J lost 10 bases; unmatched junction nucleotides: 9. Germline loops: CDR1 LGHNA, CDR2 YNFKEQ. This CDR3 region has 16 residues.

Only a few counts were recorded for this clonotype. The chain links TRBV27 to TRBJ2-1, with a weak D call TRBD2 (6 bases). Trimming shortened V by 3 bases and J by 6 bases, and 18 bases separated the two germline ends. The germline V gene has CDR1 MNHEY and CDR2 SMNVEV (reference sequence). CDR3 length equals 16 residues. The chain's CDR3 is CASSFPTGGLVNEQFF. CDR3 sequence (DNA): TGTGCCAGCAGTTTCCCTACCGGAGGGCTGGTCAATGAGCAGTTCTTC.

This clonotype was counted at least ten times. This chain links TRBV4-3 with TRBJ2-5, with D unresolved. CDR3 length: 13 amino acids. The ends were cut back, 0 bases at V and 5 bases at J, with 7 bases in the middle. Germline lookup yields CDR1 LGHNA and CDR2 YSLEER. The CDR3 reads CASSQDNGETQYF. In nucleotides, the CDR3 is TGCGCCAGCAGCCAAGATAATGGGGAGACCCAGTACTTC.

This clonotype came up many times. V gene TRBV21-1 combines with J gene TRBJ2-7; the table's D call of TRBD1 was not tested on the DNA. TRBV21-1 is a recognized pseudogene. CDR3 size: 14 residues. The DNA for the CDR3 is TGTGCCAGCAGCAAACAACAGGGGAGATACGAGCAGTACTTC. This encodes CASSKQQGRYEQYF.

About this clonotype: Just one base apart from a much larger clone, this may be a read error. Because it lacks the conserved phenylalanine or tryptophan at the end, this CDR3 is likely a read error. The chain employs TRBV11-2 and TRBJ2-1, with 7 bases that match TRBD1. This CDR3 spans 18 amino acids. Germline CDR1 is SGHAT and CDR2 is FQNNGV. With 3 bases clipped from V and 1 base from J, the junction kept 12 bases outside the gene matches. The chain's CDR3 is CASSLSLPTGSSYNEQFL. The CDR3 nucleotides read TGTGCCAGCAGCTTGTCCCTCCCGACAGGGTCATCCTACAATGAGCAGTTCCTC.

This clonotype was seen at least ten times. The rearrangement links TRBV3-1 to TRBJ1-6, with D perhaps matching TRBD1 (5 bases). CDR1 and CDR2 from the germline V gene are LGHDT and YNNKEL (reference sequence). V was clipped by 4 bases and J by 10 bases, with 11 bases between them. The CDR3 spans 13 residues. The chain's CDR3 is CASSRGVESPLHF. CDR3 bases: TGTGCCAGCAGCCGAGGGGTGGAATCACCCCTCCACTTT. The full variable domain, its missing parts supplied by reference TRBV3-1 and TRBJ1-6, is DTAVSQTPKYLVTQMGNDKSIKCEQNLGHDTMYWYKQDSKKFLKIMFSYNNKELIINETVPNRFSPKSPDKAHLNLHINSLELGDSAVYFCASSRGVESPLHFGNGTRLTVT.

This clonotype came up many times. V and J are TRBV19 and TRBJ2-1; 7 nucleotides agree with TRBD2. The germline gives CDR1 LNHDA, CDR2 SQIVND (reference sequence). V shed 5 bases, J shed 4 bases, and the junction held 8 bases outside the gene matches. The CDR3 is 15 residues long. The CDR3 region is CASSESLAVYNEQFF. The CDR3 DNA follows: TGTGCCAGTAGTGAGAGCCTAGCGGTTTACAATGAGCAGTTCTTC.

The rearrangement joins TRBV20-1 to TRBJ2-3; unclear D gene. The CDR3 has 11 residues. V shed 5 bases and J shed 6 bases, with 9 bases lying between them. Germline loops: CDR1 DFQATT, CDR2 SNEGSKA (reference sequence). This CDR3 is CSASLGDTQYF. In nucleotides, the CDR3 is TGCAGTGCTTCCCTGGGGGATACGCAGTATTTT.

The rearrangement links TRBV15 to TRBJ2-3, with 13 bases fitting TRBD2. Germline V lookup: CDR1 LNHNV, CDR2 YYDKDF (reference sequence). V shed 5 bases, J shed 0 bases, and the junction held 8 bases outside the gene matches. This CDR3 comprises 18 residues. The DNA of the CDR3 is TGTGCCACCAGCCCACTAGCGGGAGGGTCCATAAGCACAGATACGCAGTATTTT. It codes for CATSPLAGGSISTDTQYF. The full variable domain, with the rest looked up from reference TRBV15 and TRBJ2-3, is DAMVIQNPRYQVTQFGKPVTLSCSQTLNHNVMYWYQQKSSQAPKLLFHYYDKDFNNEADTPDNFQSRRPNTSFCFLDIRSPGLGDTAMYLCATSPLAGGSISTDTQYFGPGTRLTVL.

This clonotype was detected many times. The chain employs TRBV6-5 and TRBJ2-7; the D is unclear. Germline CDR1 MNHEY, CDR2 SVGAGI. CDR3 length: 15 residues. Trimming took off 3 bases at V and 0 bases at J, with 12 bases between the two ends. For the CDR3, the DNA is TGTGCCAGCAGTTATCAGGTTTCCGACTCCTACGAGCAGTACTTC. Amino acid sequence: CASSYQVSDSYEQYF.

This clonotype was observed many times. This chain uses TRBV24-1 with TRBJ2-2; D is unresolved. Germline lookup yields CDR1 KGHDR and CDR2 SFDVKD. The CDR3 is 13 amino acids. V gave up 1 base and J gave up 2 bases, with 1 base separating them. The CDR3 DNA follows: TGTGCCACCAGTGATTTCAACACCGGGGAGCTGTTTTTT. It is translated as CATSDFNTGELFF.

CDR3 nucleotide sequence: TGTGCCTGGAGTATCGGGGGCTACGAGCAGTACTTC. Protein product: CAWSIGGYEQYF. The chain joins TRBV30 to TRBJ2-7, with D possibly matching TRBD2 (6 bases). CDR1 is GTSNPN and CDR2 is SVGIG in the germline V gene (reference sequence). Trimming removed 2 bases from V and 3 bases from J, with 8 bases in between. The CDR3 runs to 12 residues.

This sequence joins TRBV20-1 and TRBJ2-1; 8 bases line up with TRBD2. The CDR3 loop spans 21 amino acids. The germline gives CDR1 DFQATT, CDR2 SNEGSKA (reference sequence). V shed 0 bases, J shed 2 bases, and the junction held 21 bases outside the gene matches. CDR3: CSAREVPGLASFLDAYNEQFF. CDR3 bases: TGCAGTGCTAGAGAAGTGCCCGGACTAGCTTCCTTTCTAGACGCCTACAATGAGCAGTTCTTC.